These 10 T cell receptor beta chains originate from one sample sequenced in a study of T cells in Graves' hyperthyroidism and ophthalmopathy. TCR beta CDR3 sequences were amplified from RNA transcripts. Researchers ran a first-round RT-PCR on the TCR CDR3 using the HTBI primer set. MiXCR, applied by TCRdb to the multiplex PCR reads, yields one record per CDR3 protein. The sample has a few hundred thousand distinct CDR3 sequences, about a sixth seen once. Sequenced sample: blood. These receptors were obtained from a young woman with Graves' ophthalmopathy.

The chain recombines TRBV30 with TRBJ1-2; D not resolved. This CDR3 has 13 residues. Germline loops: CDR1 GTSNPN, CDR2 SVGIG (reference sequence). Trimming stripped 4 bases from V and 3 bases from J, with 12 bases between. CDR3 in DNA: TGTGCCTGGACCCCAAGTGGGGACTATGGCTACACCTTC. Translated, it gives CAWTPSGDYGYTF.

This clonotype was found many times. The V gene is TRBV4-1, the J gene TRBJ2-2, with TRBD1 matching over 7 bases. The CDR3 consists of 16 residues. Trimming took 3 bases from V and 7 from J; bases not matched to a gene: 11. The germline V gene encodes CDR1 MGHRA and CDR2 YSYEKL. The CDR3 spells CASSQATTGRDGELFF. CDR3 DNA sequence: TGCGCCAGCAGCCAGGCTACGACAGGGCGTGACGGGGAGCTGTTTTTT.

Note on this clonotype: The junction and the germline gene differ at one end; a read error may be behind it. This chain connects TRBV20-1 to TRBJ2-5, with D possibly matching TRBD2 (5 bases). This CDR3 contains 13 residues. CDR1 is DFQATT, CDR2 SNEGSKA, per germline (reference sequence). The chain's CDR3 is CSAEAGNQEAQYF. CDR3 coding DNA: TGCAGTGCTGAAGCCGGGAATCAAGAGGCCCAGTACTTC.

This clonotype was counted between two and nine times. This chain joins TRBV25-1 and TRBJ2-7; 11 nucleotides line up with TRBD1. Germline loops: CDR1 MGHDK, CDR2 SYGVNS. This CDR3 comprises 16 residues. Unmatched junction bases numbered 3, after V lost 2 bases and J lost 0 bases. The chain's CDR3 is CASSEGTGGHSYEQYF. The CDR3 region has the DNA TGTGCCAGCAGTGAAGGGACAGGGGGGCACTCCTACGAGCAGTACTTC.

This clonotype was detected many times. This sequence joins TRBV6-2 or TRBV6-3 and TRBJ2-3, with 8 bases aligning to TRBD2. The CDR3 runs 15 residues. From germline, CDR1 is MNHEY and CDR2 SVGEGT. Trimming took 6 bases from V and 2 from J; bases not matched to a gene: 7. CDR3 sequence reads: CASSGGAVPTDTQYF. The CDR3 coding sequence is TGTGCCAGCAGCGGGGGGGCCGTCCCCACAGATACGCAGTATTTT.

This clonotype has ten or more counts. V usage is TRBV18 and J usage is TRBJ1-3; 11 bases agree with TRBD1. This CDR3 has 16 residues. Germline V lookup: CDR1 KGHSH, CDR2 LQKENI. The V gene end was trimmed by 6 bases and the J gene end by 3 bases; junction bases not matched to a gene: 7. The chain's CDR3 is CASSPGQGARGNTIYF. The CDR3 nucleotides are TGTGCCAGCTCCCCAGGACAGGGGGCGCGTGGAAACACCATATATTTT.

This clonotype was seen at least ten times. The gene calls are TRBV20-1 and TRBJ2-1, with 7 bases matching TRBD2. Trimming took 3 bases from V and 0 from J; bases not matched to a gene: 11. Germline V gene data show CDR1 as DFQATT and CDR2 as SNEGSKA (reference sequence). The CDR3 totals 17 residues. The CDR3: CSARPGLVLSSYNEQFF. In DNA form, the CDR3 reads TGCAGTGCTAGGCCCGGACTAGTTTTGAGCTCCTACAATGAGCAGTTCTTC.

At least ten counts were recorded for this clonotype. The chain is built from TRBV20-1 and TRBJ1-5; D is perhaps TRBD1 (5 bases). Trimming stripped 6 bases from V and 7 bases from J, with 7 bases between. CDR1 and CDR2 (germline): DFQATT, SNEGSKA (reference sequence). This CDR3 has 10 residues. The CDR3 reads CSAGEQPQHF. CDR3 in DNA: TGCAGTGCAGGGGAGCAGCCCCAGCATTTT.

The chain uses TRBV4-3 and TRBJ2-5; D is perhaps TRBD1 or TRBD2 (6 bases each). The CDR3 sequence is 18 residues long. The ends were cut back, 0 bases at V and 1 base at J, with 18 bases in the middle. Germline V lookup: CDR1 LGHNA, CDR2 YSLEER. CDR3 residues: CASSQEGGLGRPQETQYF. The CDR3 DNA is TGCGCCAGCAGCCAAGAGGGGGGCTTGGGAAGACCCCAAGAGACCCAGTACTTC.

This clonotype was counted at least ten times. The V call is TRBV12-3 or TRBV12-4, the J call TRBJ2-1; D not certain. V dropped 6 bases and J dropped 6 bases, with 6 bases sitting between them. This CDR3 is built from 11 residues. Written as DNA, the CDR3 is TGTGCCAGCAGCGGAAGCAATGAGCAGTTCTTC. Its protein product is CASSGSNEQFF.